The 30 T cell receptor beta chains below all came from one sample that was sequenced in a study of blood T cell repertoires in COVID-19. Using immunoSEQ multiplex PCR, the repertoire was profiled, and TCRdb retains in-frame clones only, with some absent. This sample has about 230,000 clones; roughly four fifths occur once, and the top ten carry approximately 7.5%. Material: peripheral blood. These receptors originate from a woman of 80 years or more with COVID-19, enrolled during active disease.

V is TRBV5-4 and J is TRBJ2-2, with D maybe TRBD1 (5 bases). Looked up from germline, CDR1 is SGHNT and CDR2 is YYREEE (reference sequence). V was clipped by 2 bases and J by 1 base, with 6 bases between them. This CDR3 region has 14 residues. CDR3 residues: CASSFTGNTGELFF. The DNA for the CDR3 is TGTGCCAGCAGCTTTACAGGGAACACCGGGGAGCTGTTTTTT.

This chain uses TRBV3-1 (or the pseudogene TRBV3-2) with TRBJ1-5; D is ambiguous. The CDR3 has 14 amino acids. The germline V gene encodes CDR1 LGHDT and CDR2 YNNKEL (reference sequence). V gave up 4 bases and J gave up 7 bases, with 14 bases separating them. The CDR3, as DNA: TGTGCCAGCAGCCCACGGGCGGGCGGCCAGCCCCAGCATTTT. Protein sequence: CASSPRAGGQPQHF.

The chain recombines TRBV7-9 with TRBJ2-1, with D perhaps matching TRBD2 (6 bases). Trimming cost V 5 bases and J 7 bases, with 18 bases left between them. Germline-derived CDR1 and CDR2 are SEHNR and FQNEAQ (reference sequence). The CDR3 consists of 15 residues. The CDR3 DNA sequence: TGTGCCAGCAGCGGAGGGGCTAGCAGGTTGAATGAGCAGTTCTTC. Protein sequence: CASSGGASRLNEQFF.

This chain joins TRBV7-2 and TRBJ2-7, with D possibly matching TRBD1 (7 bases). This CDR3 is 14 amino acids long. Looked up from germline, CDR1 is SGHTA and CDR2 is FQGNSA. V lost 6 bases to trimming and J lost 1 base, with 13 bases between them. The DNA of the CDR3 is TGTGCCAGCAGGCCCAGGGGGGCATCCTACGAGCAGTACTTC. The encoded protein is CASRPRGASYEQYF.

This clone was observed once. The V gene is TRBV18, the J gene TRBJ1-1, with D uncertain. CDR3 length: 13 residues. Germline CDR1 reads KGHSH; CDR2 reads LQKENI. The V end was cut by 0 bases, the J end by 5 bases, with 7 bases between. This chain's CDR3 is CASSPPSETEAFF. The CDR3 DNA reads TGTGCCAGCTCACCACCTTCGGAGACTGAAGCTTTCTTT.

V and J are TRBV4-3 and TRBJ2-1, with a tentative D call TRBD2 (7 bases). The V gene's germline CDR1 is LGHNA and CDR2 YSLEER. Trimming cost V 4 bases and J 2 bases, with 24 bases left between them. CDR3 length: 19 residues. This chain's CDR3 is CASSPYGLELRGAYNEQFF. As DNA, the CDR3 is TGCGCCAGCAGCCCATATGGACTAGAGCTGAGGGGGGCCTACAATGAGCAGTTCTTC.

V is TRBV5-4 and J is TRBJ2-1; D is perhaps TRBD2 (5 bases). Between the trimmed V and J ends, which lost 4 bases and 6 bases, there was a span of 23 bases. The CDR3 extends over 17 amino acids. Germline loops: CDR1 SGHNT, CDR2 YYREEE (reference sequence). CDR3 nucleotides: TGTGCCAGCAGCCCGGAAGTAAGGACTTGGGTGGCCAATGAGCAGTTCTTC. Translation gives CASSPEVRTWVANEQFF.

The rearrangement joins TRBV5-1 to TRBJ1-2, with 8 bases lining up with TRBD1. This CDR3 region has 15 residues. With V trimmed by 4 bases and J by 3 bases, 8 bases remained unmatched. CDR1 is SGHRS, CDR2 YFSETQ, per germline. CDR3 nucleotides: TGCGCCAGCAGCCATACAGGGGGGAGTGACTATGGCTACACCTTC. Its protein product is CASSHTGGSDYGYTF.

The gene calls are TRBV11-2 and TRBJ2-7; D is unclear. Trimming stripped 6 bases from V and 0 bases from J, with 12 bases between. Looked up from germline, CDR1 is SGHAT and CDR2 is FQNNGV. This CDR3 has 14 residues. As DNA, the CDR3 is TGTGCCAGCAGTCTAGACGTACGCTCCTACGAGCAGTACTTC. Translated: CASSLDVRSYEQYF. The full variable domain, rest sourced from reference TRBV11-2 and TRBJ2-7, is EAGVAQSPRYKIIEKRQSVAFWCNPISGHATLYWYQQILGQGPKLLIQFQNNGVVDDSQLPKDRFSAERLKGVDSTLKIQPAKLEDSAVYLCASSLDVRSYEQYFGPGTRLTVT.

V usage is TRBV10-3 and J usage is TRBJ1-1; 8 bases are shared with TRBD1. In germline, CDR1 is ENHRY, CDR2 SYGVKD. J lost 4 bases, V lost 7 bases, and 5 bases had no gene match. The CDR3 is 13 residues long. The CDR3: CAINPTGGTEAFF. In DNA, the CDR3 is TGTGCCATCAACCCTACAGGGGGCACTGAAGCTTTCTTT.

The V and J genes are TRBV6-6 and TRBJ2-4; no clear D gene. This CDR3 has 14 residues. Germline-derived CDR1 and CDR2 are MNHNY and SVGAGI (reference sequence). Trimming cost V 4 bases and J 0 bases, with 7 bases left between them. DNA for the CDR3: TGTGCCAGCAGTTTTGAGCTAGCCAAAAACATTCAGTACTTC. Encoded protein: CASSFELAKNIQYF.

The chain carries TRBV5-1 and TRBJ1-2; D is ambiguous. The CDR3 spans 14 residues. Germline CDR1 reads SGHRS; CDR2 reads YFSETQ. Trimming cost V 4 bases and J 6 bases, with 16 bases left between them. The CDR3 loop reads CASSISLGEDGYTF. For the CDR3, the DNA is TGCGCCAGCAGCATTAGCCTCGGGGAGGATGGCTACACCTTC.

The genes are TRBV6-4 and TRBJ1-2; 7 positions agree with TRBD1. V shed 5 bases, J shed 4 bases, and the junction held 10 bases outside the gene matches. The germline gives CDR1 MRHNA, CDR2 SNTAGT. This CDR3 comprises 15 residues. CDR3 region: CASSPGWAGGYGYTF. The CDR3 nucleotides read TGTGCCAGCAGTCCGGGTTGGGCAGGGGGCTATGGCTACACCTTC.

The CDR3: CASSLTAFGYTF. CDR3 nucleotides: TGTGCCAGCAGCTTAACCGCGTTTGGCTACACCTTC. The chain combines TRBV7-2 with TRBJ1-2, with D unresolved. Trimming took 2 bases from V and 7 from J, leaving 8 bases between them. Germline V lookup: CDR1 SGHTA, CDR2 FQGNSA. There are 12 residues in the CDR3.

CDR3 amino acids: CASRERYNEQFF. The CDR3 nucleotides are TGTGCCAGCCGGGAACGTTACAATGAGCAGTTCTTC. The rearrangement joins TRBV27 to TRBJ2-1; tentatively, D is TRBD2 (5 bases). V was shortened by 8 bases and J by 4 bases, with 9 bases between the two germline ends. CDR1 MNHEY and CDR2 SMNVEV come from the germline V gene (reference sequence). This CDR3 is 12 amino acids long.

The chain combines TRBV6-5 with TRBJ1-2, with a tentative D call TRBD1 (5 bases). There are 15 residues in the CDR3. V was cut by 7 bases and J by 2 bases, with 17 bases left in between. Germline values: CDR1 MNHEY, CDR2 SVGAGI. The CDR3 loop is CASMPRAQTNYGYTF. CDR3 nucleotides: TGTGCCAGCATGCCCAGGGCCCAAACCAACTATGGCTACACCTTC.

This CDR3 is CASSSRTVAEAFF. The CDR3 DNA follows: TGTGCCAGCTCATCGCGGACAGTGGCTGAAGCTTTCTTT. This chain uses TRBV18 with TRBJ1-1; tentatively, D is TRBD1 (6 bases). V was trimmed by 5 bases and J by 6 bases, leaving 13 bases between them. The CDR3 sequence is 13 residues long. Per the germline V gene, CDR1 is KGHSH and CDR2 is LQKENI.

The J gene is TRBJ1-1, the V gene TRBV5-1; 7 positions match TRBD1. J gave up 1 base and V 4 bases, and 4 bases lay outside the gene matches. The V gene's germline CDR1 is SGHRS and CDR2 YFSETQ. The CDR3 runs to 14 residues. CDR3 in amino acids: CASSQGQTNTEAFF. CDR3 nucleotides: TGCGCCAGCAGCCAGGGACAGACGAACACTGAAGCTTTCTTT.

This clone showed up just once. This chain uses TRBV21-1 with TRBJ2-7; TRBD1 is the table's D call, not checked against the DNA. TRBV21-1 represents a pseudogene. The CDR3 extends over 17 amino acids. Here the CDR3 DNA reads TGTGCCAGCAGCAAAGATTCCCGGGACACCTCCGAGGGGGAGCAGTACTTC. Translated: CASSKDSRDTSEGEQYF.

The V call is TRBV5-1, the J call TRBJ2-2; D gene uncertain. This CDR3 spans 14 amino acids. CDR1 is SGHRS, CDR2 YFSETQ, per germline. The germline V and J ends were trimmed by 4 bases and 5 bases, with 12 bases remaining between them. DNA of the CDR3: TGCGCCAGCAGCCCCAATAGATATACCGGGGAGCTGTTTTTT. It yields the protein CASSPNRYTGELFF.

Points on this clone: Other nucleotide sequences in the sample specify the same CDR3. CDR3: CASSSRTGRNQPQHF. CDR3 in DNA: TGTGCCAGCAGCTCTCGGACAGGGCGAAACCAGCCCCAGCATTTT. The rearrangement uses TRBV7-2 and TRBJ1-5, with 8 bases that match TRBD1. CDR3 length: 15 residues. J gave up 7 bases and V 4 bases, and 9 bases lay outside the gene matches. The germline CDR1 and CDR2 sequences are SGHTA and FQGNSA.

The V call is TRBV5-1, the J call TRBJ1-2; 7 bases agree with TRBD1. Germline CDR1 is SGHRS and CDR2 is YFSETQ. Unmatched junction bases numbered 15, after V lost 4 bases and J lost 0 bases. The CDR3 has 18 amino acids. The CDR3 coding sequence is TGCGCCAGCAGCCTCAGCGTAGGGACAGATATAGCTAACTATGGCTACACCTTC. Protein: CASSLSVGTDIANYGYTF.

The chain couples TRBV19 to TRBJ1-1; D might be TRBD1 (5 bases). The germline V gene encodes CDR1 LNHDA and CDR2 SQIVND (reference sequence). Trimming took 7 bases from V and 4 from J, leaving 16 bases between them. The CDR3 length is 14 residues. The CDR3 DNA reads as TGTGCCAGTACCCGGGGGAAGGGCGGCACTGAAGCTTTCTTT. Encoded protein: CASTRGKGGTEAFF.

This clone has a handful of counts. The rearrangement links TRBV3-1 (or the pseudogene TRBV3-2) to TRBJ2-1; the match to TRBD2 covers 9 bases. Trimming took 0 bases from V and 2 from J; bases not matched to a gene: 11. Germline V gene sequence: CDR1 LGHDT, CDR2 YNNKEL (reference sequence). There are 19 residues in the CDR3. CDR3 loop: CASSQDYPGLAVTYNEQFF. CDR3 sequence (DNA): TGTGCCAGCAGCCAAGACTATCCGGGACTAGCAGTTACCTACAATGAGCAGTTCTTC.

This clone was seen only once. This rearrangement joins TRBV27 to TRBJ1-2; 9 bases are shared with TRBD1. V dropped 4 bases and J dropped 8; count of bases not matched to a gene: 17. The CDR3 has 17 residues. CDR1 and CDR2 (germline): MNHEY, SMNVEV (reference sequence). The CDR3 DNA follows: TGTGCCAGCAGTTCGGGGCTTTGGACAGGGGCAGTTTGGGGCTACACCTTC. This codes for CASSSGLWTGAVWGYTF.

The chain uses TRBV3-1 (or the pseudogene TRBV3-2) and TRBJ2-1; D may be TRBD2 (5 bases). From germline, CDR1 is LGHDT and CDR2 YNNKEL (reference sequence). V was shortened by 3 bases and J by 3 bases, with 12 bases between the two germline ends. CDR3 length: 15 amino acids. The CDR3 DNA reads TGTGCCAGCAGCCAGTCCAGCGGCCGCTACAATGAGCAGTTCTTC. Translated, it gives CASSQSSGRYNEQFF.

As DNA, the CDR3 is TGTGCCAGCAGCCCCCAGGGAGGTGAGCAGTTCTTC. This gives the protein CASSPQGGEQFF. The V gene is TRBV7-3, the J gene TRBJ2-1; D possibly corresponds to TRBD2 (6 bases). This CDR3 is built from 12 residues. The germline gives CDR1 SGHTA, CDR2 FQGTGA. The V end was cut by 5 bases, the J end by 9 bases, with 11 bases between.

Concerning this clone itself: This sample includes further DNA sequences coding for the same CDR3. The chain combines TRBV7-3 with TRBJ1-2; no clear D gene. Germline lookup yields CDR1 SGHTA and CDR2 FQGTGA. The CDR3 is 13 amino acids. Trimming cost V 5 bases and J 6 bases, with 13 bases left between them. CDR3 DNA: TGTGCCAGCAGCAGAACGGGAAAGGATGGCTACACCTTC. Translated: CASSRTGKDGYTF.

The chain uses TRBV28 and TRBJ1-2; D is possibly TRBD1 (6 bases). V lost 4 bases and J lost 7, with 16 bases in between. The CDR3 consists of 14 residues. Germline-derived CDR1 and CDR2 are MDHEN and SYDVKM. The CDR3 region has the DNA TGTGCCAGCAGTTCCTCCACAGGGATAGGTGGCTACACCTTC. It is translated as CASSSSTGIGGYTF.

V usage is TRBV9 and J usage is TRBJ1-2; 7 positions agree with TRBD1. CDR3 length: 14 residues. V was clipped by 0 bases and J by 9 bases; unmatched bases: 8. From germline, CDR1 is SGDLS and CDR2 YYNGEE. The CDR3 DNA reads TGTGCCAGCAGCGTAGAAAAGGGGGCGGTAAGCTACACCTTC. Translated, it gives CASSVEKGAVSYTF.